These 9 T cell receptor beta chains came from one sample sequenced in a study of T cells in Graves' hyperthyroidism and ophthalmopathy. Template material for amplifying TCR beta CDR3 regions consisted of RNA transcripts. When the TCR CDR3 underwent first-round RT-PCR, the HTBI primer set was used. TCRdb recomputed calls from the multiplex PCR reads with MiXCR, one row per CDR3 protein. The sample comprises over 250,000 distinct CDR3 sequences, 25% to 30% of which are singletons, and about 25% rests with the top ten. The sequencing input was blood. Receptors originate from a middle-aged man with Graves' hyperthyroidism that later progressed to Graves' ophthalmopathy.

CDR3 sequence: CASSLPLVDRGDSTGELFF. The DNA for the CDR3 is TGTGCCAGCAGTTTACCTCTAGTTGACAGGGGAGATAGCACCGGGGAGCTGTTTTTT. The chain uses TRBV28 and TRBJ2-2; TRBD1 aligns across 8 bases. Trimming cost V 2 bases and J 4 bases; bases outside gene matches: 15. The V gene's germline CDR1 is MDHEN and CDR2 SYDVKM. This CDR3 comprises 19 residues.

Many counts were recorded for this clonotype. The chain is built from TRBV24-1 and TRBJ2-2; D call uncertain. Germline-derived CDR1 and CDR2 are KGHDR and SFDVKD. Trimming pared 9 bases from V and 4 bases from J, leaving 20 bases between. The CDR3 is 16 residues long. CDR3 protein: CATSPFRSASTGELFF. DNA of the CDR3: TGTGCCACCTCCCCATTCAGGTCTGCAAGCACCGGGGAGCTGTTTTTT.

This clonotype showed up many times. The chain links TRBV6-1 to TRBJ1-6; 9 bases line up with TRBD1. Per the germline V gene, CDR1 is MNHNS and CDR2 is SASEGT. V shed 10 bases and J 8 bases; nucleotides not matched to a gene: 12. This CDR3 has 15 residues. CDR3 sequence reads: CATASDRGSYSPLHF. The CDR3 DNA reads TGTGCCACCGCCTCAGACAGGGGGTCTTATTCACCCCTCCACTTT.

The sample holds many counts of this clonotype. The genes are TRBV7-3 and TRBJ2-2; 10 bases fit TRBD2. The CDR3 extends over 16 amino acids. J lost 4 bases, V lost 3 bases, and 5 bases had no gene match. Germline CDR1 is SGHTA and CDR2 is FQGTGA. In DNA form, the CDR3 reads TGTGCCAGCAGCTTTTTTGGGACTAGCGCCACCGGGGAGCTGTTTTTT. It specifies CASSFFGTSATGELFF.

The gene calls are TRBV6-5 and TRBJ1-1, with a tentative D call TRBD1 (6 bases). The CDR3 has 13 amino acids. Looked up from germline, CDR1 is MNHEY and CDR2 is SVGAGI. With 1 base removed from V and 6 bases from J, the gap between germline ends came to 9 bases. The CDR3 DNA reads TGTGCCAGCAGTTACTGGGGGGCCGCTGAAGCTTTCTTT. Translating gives CASSYWGAAEAFF.

Here the CDR3 reads CASTLLFYGYTF. DNA for the CDR3: TGTGCCAGTACGTTACTATTTTATGGCTACACCTTC. The rearrangement uses TRBV6-5 and TRBJ1-2; D not resolved. Trimming took 9 bases from V and 5 from J, leaving 13 bases between them. CDR1 and CDR2 from the germline V gene are MNHEY and SVGAGI. CDR3 length: 12 residues.

This clonotype was picked up many times. The rearrangement links TRBV27 to TRBJ2-7; TRBD2 agrees at 13 bases. This CDR3 is 17 amino acids long. CDR1 is MNHEY, CDR2 SMNVEV, per germline (reference sequence). Unmatched junction bases numbered 8, after V lost 6 bases and J lost 0 bases. CDR3 in amino acids: CASSRKGLAGNSYEQYF. In DNA, the CDR3 is TGTGCCAGCAGCCGTAAGGGACTAGCGGGAAACTCCTACGAGCAGTACTTC.

This clonotype showed up many times. This chain joins TRBV11-3 and TRBJ2-5; 11 bases map to TRBD2. J gave up 2 bases and V 5 bases, and 4 bases lay outside the gene matches. The CDR3 totals 15 residues. CDR1 and CDR2 from the germline V gene are SGHNT and YENEEA. Written as DNA, the CDR3 is TGTGCCAGCAGCACCCGGACTAGCGGGCAAGAGACCCAGTACTTC. Translation gives CASSTRTSGQETQYF.

This clonotype occurred many times. The gene calls are TRBV5-1 and TRBJ1-2; weak D call: TRBD1 (6 bases). The CDR3 has 15 amino acids. CDR1 is SGHRS, CDR2 YFSETQ, per germline. Trimming took off 0 bases at V and 7 bases at J, with 16 bases between the two ends. The CDR3 nucleotides are TGCGCCAGCAGCTTGGGTTTTGACAGGAGGTTTGGCTACACCTTC. Translating gives CASSLGFDRRFGYTF.